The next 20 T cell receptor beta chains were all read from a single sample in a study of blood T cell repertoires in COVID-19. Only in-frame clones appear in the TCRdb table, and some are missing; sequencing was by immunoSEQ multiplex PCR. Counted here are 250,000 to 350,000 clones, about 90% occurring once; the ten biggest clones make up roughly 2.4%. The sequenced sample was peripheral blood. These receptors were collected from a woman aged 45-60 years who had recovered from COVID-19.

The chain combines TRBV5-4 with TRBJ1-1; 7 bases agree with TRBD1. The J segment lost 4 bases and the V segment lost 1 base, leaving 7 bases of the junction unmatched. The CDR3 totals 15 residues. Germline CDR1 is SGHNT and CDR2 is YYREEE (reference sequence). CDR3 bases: TGTGCCAGCAGCTTGCGAAACAGGGGTGGCACTGAAGCTTTCTTT. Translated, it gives CASSLRNRGGTEAFF.

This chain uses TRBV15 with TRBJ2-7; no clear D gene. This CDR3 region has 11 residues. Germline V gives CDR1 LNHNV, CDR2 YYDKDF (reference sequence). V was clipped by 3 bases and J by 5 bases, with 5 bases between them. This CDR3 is CATSSYNEQYF. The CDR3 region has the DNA TGTGCCACCAGCAGTTACAACGAGCAGTACTTC.

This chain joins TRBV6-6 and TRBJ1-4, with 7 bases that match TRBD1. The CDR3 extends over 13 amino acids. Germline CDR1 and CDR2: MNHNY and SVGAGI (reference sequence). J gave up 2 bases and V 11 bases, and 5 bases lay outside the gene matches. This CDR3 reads CAATGATNEKLFF. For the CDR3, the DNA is TGTGCCGCTACAGGGGCCACTAATGAAAAACTGTTTTTT.

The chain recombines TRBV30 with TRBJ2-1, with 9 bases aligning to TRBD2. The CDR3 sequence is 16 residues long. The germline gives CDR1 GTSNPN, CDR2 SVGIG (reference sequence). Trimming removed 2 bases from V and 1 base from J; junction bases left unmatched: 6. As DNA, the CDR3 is TGTGCCTGGAGTCGGCGGGGGGGCGTATCCTACAATGAGCAGTTCTTC. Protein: CAWSRRGGVSYNEQFF.

The CDR3 here is CASSFGQAYGYTF. The CDR3 DNA is TGTGCCAGCAGTTTCGGACAGGCTTATGGCTACACCTTC. This chain connects TRBV27 to TRBJ1-2, with TRBD1 matching over 7 bases. The junction had 3 bases not matched to a gene; V was cut back by 3 bases and J by 5 bases. The germline gives CDR1 MNHEY, CDR2 SMNVEV (reference sequence). The CDR3 runs 13 residues.

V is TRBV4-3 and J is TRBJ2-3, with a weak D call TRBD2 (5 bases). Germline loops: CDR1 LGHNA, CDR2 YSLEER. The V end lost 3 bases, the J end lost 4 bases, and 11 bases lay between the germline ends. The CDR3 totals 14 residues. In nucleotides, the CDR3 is TGCGCCAGCAGCCACCTCGGAGCGGCAGATACGCAGTATTTT. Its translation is CASSHLGAADTQYF.

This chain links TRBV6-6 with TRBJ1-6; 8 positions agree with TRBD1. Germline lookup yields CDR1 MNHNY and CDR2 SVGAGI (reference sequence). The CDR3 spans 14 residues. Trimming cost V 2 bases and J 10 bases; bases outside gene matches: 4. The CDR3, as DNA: TGTGCCAGCAGTTACGGGGACAGGCGGTCACCCCTCCACTTT. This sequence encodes CASSYGDRRSPLHF.

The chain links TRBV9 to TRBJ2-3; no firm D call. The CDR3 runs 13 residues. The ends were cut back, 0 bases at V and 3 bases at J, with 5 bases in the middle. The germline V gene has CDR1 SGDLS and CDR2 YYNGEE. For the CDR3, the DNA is TGTGCCAGCAGCGTAGCGCGGACAGATACGCAGTATTTT. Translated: CASSVARTDTQYF.

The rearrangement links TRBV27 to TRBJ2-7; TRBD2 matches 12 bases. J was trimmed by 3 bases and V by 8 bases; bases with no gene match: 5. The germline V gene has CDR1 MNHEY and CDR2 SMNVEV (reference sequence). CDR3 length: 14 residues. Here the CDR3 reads CASQTSGSIYEQYF. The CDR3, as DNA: TGTGCCAGCCAGACTAGCGGGAGTATCTACGAGCAGTACTTC.

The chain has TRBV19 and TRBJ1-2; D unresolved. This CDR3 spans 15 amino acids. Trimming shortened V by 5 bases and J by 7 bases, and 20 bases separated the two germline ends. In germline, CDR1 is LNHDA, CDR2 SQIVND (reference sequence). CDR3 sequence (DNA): TGTGCCAGTAGTCCCCAGAGTGCCACGGCGGTTGGCTACACCTTC. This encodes CASSPQSATAVGYTF.

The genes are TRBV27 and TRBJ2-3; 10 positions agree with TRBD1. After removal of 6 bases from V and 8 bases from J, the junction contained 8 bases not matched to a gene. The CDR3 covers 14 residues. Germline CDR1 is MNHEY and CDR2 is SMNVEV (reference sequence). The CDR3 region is CASSWDRGSGTQYF. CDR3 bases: TGTGCCAGCAGCTGGGACAGGGGATCGGGTACGCAGTATTTT.

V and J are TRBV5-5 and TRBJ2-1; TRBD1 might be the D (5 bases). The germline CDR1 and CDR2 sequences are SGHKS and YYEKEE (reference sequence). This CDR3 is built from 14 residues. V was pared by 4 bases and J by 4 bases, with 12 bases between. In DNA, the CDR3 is TGTGCCAGCAGCCCCAGGACACTATACAATGAGCAGTTCTTC. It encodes CASSPRTLYNEQFF.

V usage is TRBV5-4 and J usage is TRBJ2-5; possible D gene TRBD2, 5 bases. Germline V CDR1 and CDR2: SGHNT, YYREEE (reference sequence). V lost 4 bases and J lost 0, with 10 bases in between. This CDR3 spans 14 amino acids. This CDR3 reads CASSRDGNQETQYF. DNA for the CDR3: TGTGCCAGCAGCCGAGACGGGAACCAAGAGACCCAGTACTTC.

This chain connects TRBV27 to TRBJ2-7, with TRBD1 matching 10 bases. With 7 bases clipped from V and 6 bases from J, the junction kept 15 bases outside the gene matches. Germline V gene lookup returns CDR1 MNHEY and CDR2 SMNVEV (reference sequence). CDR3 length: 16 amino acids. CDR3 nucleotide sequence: TGTGCCAGCATTGGGACAGGGGCCGCTGTTAATAGCGAGCAGTACTTC. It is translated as CASIGTGAAVNSEQYF.

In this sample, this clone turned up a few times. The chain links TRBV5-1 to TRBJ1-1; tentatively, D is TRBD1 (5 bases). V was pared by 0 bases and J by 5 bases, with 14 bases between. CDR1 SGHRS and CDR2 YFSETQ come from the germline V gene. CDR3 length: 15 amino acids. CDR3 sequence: CASSLAVGGGTEAFF. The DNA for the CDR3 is TGCGCCAGCAGCTTGGCCGTCGGGGGAGGTACTGAAGCTTTCTTT.

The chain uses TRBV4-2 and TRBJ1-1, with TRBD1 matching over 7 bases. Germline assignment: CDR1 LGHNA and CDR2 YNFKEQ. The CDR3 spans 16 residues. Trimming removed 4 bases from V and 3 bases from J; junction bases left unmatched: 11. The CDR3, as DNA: TGTGCCAGCAGCCCCTTCAAGGGGGCCGGGGACACTGAAGCTTTCTTT. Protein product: CASSPFKGAGDTEAFF.

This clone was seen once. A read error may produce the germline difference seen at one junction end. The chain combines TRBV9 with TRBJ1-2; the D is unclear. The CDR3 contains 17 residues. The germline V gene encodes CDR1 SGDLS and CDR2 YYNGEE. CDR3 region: CASSPTLTATGNYGYIF. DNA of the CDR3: TGTGCCAGCAGCCCCACCCTCACAGCGACGGGGAACTATGGCTACATCTTC.

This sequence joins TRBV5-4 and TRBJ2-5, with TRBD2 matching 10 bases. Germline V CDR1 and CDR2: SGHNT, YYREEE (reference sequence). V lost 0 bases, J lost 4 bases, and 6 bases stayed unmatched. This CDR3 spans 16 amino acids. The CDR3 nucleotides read TGTGCCAGCAGCTTGGACCCAAGGACTAGCGGAGAGACCCAGTACTTC. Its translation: CASSLDPRTSGETQYF.

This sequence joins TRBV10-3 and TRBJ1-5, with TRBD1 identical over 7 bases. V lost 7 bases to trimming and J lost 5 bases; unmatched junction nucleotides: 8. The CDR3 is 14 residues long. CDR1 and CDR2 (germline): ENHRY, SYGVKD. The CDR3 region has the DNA TGTGCCATCACCGCCAACAGGGGTGATCAGCCCCAGCATTTT. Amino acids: CAITANRGDQPQHF.

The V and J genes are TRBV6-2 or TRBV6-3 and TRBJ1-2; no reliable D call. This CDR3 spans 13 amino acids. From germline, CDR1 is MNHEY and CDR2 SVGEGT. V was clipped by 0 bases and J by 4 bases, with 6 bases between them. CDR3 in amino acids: CASSYSMAYGYTF. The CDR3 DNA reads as TGTGCCAGCAGTTACTCGATGGCCTATGGCTACACCTTC.